This is a list of T cell receptor beta chains from one sample in a study of T cell responses to AZD1222 COVID-19 vaccine. Data came from immunoSEQ multiplex PCR; TCRdb stores just in-frame clones and leaves some out. Among about 110,000 clones listed, 85% to 90% were seen once. The sequencing here drew on peripheral blood, taken 28 days after the second AZD1222 dose. These receptors all come from an adult who received the AZD1222 COVID-19 vaccine. Both conserved end residues are part of each CDR3. Fields, in order: D gene, clone size, V gene, J gene, CDR3 DNA, CDR3 protein. The D gene is left open where the match is weak. Clone size is stated in some rows and not others, as once, few, many or a class when expanded.

NA	NA	TRBV4-1	TRBJ2-7	TGCGCCAGCAGCCAAACTAACGGCGGGACCTACGAGCAGTACTTC	CASSQTNGGTYEQYF
NA	NA	TRBV2	TRBJ1-4	TGTGCCAGCAGGGCTTCAGGGGAGTGGGAAAAACTGTTTTTT	CASRASGEWEKLFF
NA	NA	TRBV9	TRBJ2-3	TGTGCCAGCAGCCCAGCGTCCTCTAGCACAGATACGCAGTATTTT	CASSPASSSTDTQYF
NA	NA	TRBV27	TRBJ1-1	TGTGCCAGCAGTCCCTCACTCAGGTTTCAGAACACTGAAGCTTTCTTT	CASSPSLRFQNTEAFF
TRBD1	NA	TRBV18	TRBJ2-3	TGTGCCAGCTCACTTGGACAGGGGGTTAACACAGATACGCAGTATTTT	CASSLGQGVNTDTQYF
NA	NA	TRBV7-9	TRBJ1-1	TGTGCCAGCACCTCCCAAAAGGGGATGAACACTGAAGCTTTCTTT	CASTSQKGMNTEAFF
NA	few	TRBV9	TRBJ2-3	TGTGCCAGCAGCGTAGGACAGGTACCCACAGATACGCAGTATTTT	CASSVGQVPTDTQYF
TRBD1	NA	TRBV2	TRBJ2-7	TGTGCCAGCAATCAACAGGGGGTAGCCTACGAGCAGTACTTC	CASNQQGVAYEQYF
TRBD1	NA	TRBV19	TRBJ2-7	TGTGCCTCATCGACCGGGACAGGGGGCCGAGGGGAGCAGTACTTC	CASSTGTGGRGEQYF
NA	NA	TRBV28	TRBJ2-7	TGTGCCAGCAGTTTACGTGGAGGGGGGAAGTTGTACGAGCAGTACTTC	CASSLRGGGKLYEQYF
NA	NA	TRBV5-1	TRBJ2-7	TGCGCCAGCAGCTCAAGCGGGACACTCGTGATTGAGCAGTACTTC	CASSSSGTLVIEQYF
NA	NA	TRBV6-2/TRBV6-3	TRBJ2-5	TGTGCCAGCACCCCGGTAAGGCTTGGACAAGAGACCCAGTACTTC	CASTPVRLGQETQYF
NA	NA	TRBV6-1	TRBJ2-5	TGTGCCAGCAGTGAATTGGACAGTAGCTCCCAGTACTTC	CASSELDSSSQYF
NA	few	TRBV7-9	TRBJ1-1	TGTGCCAGCAGCCTCGGGACCAGGAACACTGAAGCTTTCTTT	CASSLGTRNTEAFF
NA	NA	TRBV7-9	TRBJ2-3	TGTGCCAGCAGGTTCAGCCTAGCAGATACGCAGTATTTT	CASRFSLADTQYF
NA	NA	TRBV27	TRBJ2-7	TGTGCCAGCAGACCCAGGGGCCTCTCCTACGAGCAGTACTTC	CASRPRGLSYEQYF
NA	once	TRBV7-9	TRBJ2-1	TGTGCCAGCAGCCTCGTGGGGGGTCTTGGCAATGAGCAGTTCTTC	CASSLVGGLGNEQFF
NA	NA	TRBV2	TRBJ2-4	TGTGCCAGCAGTCCAGGGCTGATTCAGTACTTC	CASSPGLIQYF